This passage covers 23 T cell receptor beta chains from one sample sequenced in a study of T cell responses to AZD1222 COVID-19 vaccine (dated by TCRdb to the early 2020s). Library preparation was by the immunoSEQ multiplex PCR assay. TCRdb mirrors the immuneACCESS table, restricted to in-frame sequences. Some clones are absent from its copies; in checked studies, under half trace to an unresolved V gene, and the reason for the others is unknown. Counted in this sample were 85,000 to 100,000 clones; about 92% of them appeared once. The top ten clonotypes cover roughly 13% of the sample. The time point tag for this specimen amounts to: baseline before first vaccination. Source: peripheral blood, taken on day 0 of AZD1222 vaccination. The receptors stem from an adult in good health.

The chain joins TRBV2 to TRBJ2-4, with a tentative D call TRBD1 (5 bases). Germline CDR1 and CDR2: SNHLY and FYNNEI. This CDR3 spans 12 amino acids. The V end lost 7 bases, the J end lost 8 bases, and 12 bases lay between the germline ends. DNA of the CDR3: TGTGCCAGCACCGGCCCAGGGCACATTCAGTACTTC. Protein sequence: CASTGPGHIQYF.

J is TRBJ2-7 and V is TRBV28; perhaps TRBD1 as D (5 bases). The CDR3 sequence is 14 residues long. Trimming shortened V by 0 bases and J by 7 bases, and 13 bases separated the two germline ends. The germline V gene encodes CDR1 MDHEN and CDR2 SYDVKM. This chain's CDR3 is CASSLWGTQGEQYF. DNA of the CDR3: TGTGCCAGCAGTTTATGGGGTACCCAGGGAGAGCAGTACTTC.

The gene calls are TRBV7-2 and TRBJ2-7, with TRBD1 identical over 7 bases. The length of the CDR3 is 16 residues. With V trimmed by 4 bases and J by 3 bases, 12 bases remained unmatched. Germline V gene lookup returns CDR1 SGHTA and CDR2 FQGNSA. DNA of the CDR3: TGTGCCAGCAGCTCGCCAACCGGGACAGCCTTCTACGAGCAGTACTTC. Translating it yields CASSSPTGTAFYEQYF.

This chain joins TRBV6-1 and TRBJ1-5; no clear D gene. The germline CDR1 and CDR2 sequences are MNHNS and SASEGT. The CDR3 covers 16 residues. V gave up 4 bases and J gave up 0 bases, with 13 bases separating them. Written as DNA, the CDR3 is TGTGCCAGCAGTGCCGTTGCGGGGTTTAGCAATCAGCCCCAGCATTTT. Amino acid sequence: CASSAVAGFSNQPQHF.

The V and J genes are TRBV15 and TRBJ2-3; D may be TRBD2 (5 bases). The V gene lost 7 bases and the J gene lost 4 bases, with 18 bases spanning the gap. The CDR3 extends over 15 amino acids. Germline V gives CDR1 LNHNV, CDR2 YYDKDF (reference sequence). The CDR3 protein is CATTSTTRRADTQYF. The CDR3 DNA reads TGTGCCACCACCTCCACAACACGGCGGGCAGATACGCAGTATTTT.

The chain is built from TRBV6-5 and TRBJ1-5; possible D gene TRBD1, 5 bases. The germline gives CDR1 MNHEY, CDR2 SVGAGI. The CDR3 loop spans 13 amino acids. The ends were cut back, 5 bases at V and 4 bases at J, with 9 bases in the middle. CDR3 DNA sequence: TGTGCCAGCAGTAGACAGCTAAATCAGCCCCAGCATTTT. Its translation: CASSRQLNQPQHF.

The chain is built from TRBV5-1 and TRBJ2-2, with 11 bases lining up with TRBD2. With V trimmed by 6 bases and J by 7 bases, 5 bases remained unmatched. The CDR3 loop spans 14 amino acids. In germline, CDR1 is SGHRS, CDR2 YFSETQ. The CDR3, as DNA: TGCGCCAGCAAACTAGCGGGAGTTGGCGGGGAGCTGTTTTTT. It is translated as CASKLAGVGGELFF.

The CDR3 nucleotides read TGTGCCAGCAGCTTAGTGTACTCAGATACGCAGTATTTT. It is translated as CASSLVYSDTQYF. The chain combines TRBV11-3 with TRBJ2-3; unclear D gene. Trimming took 1 base from V and 4 from J, leaving 6 bases between them. The CDR3 is 13 amino acids. Germline CDR1 SGHNT, CDR2 YENEEA.

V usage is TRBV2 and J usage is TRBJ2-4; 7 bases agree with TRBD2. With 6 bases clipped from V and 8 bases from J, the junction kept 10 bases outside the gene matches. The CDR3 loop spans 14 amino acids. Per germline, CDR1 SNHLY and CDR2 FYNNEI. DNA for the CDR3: TGTGCCAGCAGGAGAGCGGGGCTGGAGGACATTCAGTACTTC. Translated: CASRRAGLEDIQYF. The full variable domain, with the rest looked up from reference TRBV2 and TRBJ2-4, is EPEVTQTPSHQVTQMGQEVILRCVPISNHLYFYWYRQILGQKVEFLVSFYNNEISEKSEIFDDQFSVERPDGSNFTLKIRSTKLEDSAMYFCASRRAGLEDIQYFGAGTRLSVL.

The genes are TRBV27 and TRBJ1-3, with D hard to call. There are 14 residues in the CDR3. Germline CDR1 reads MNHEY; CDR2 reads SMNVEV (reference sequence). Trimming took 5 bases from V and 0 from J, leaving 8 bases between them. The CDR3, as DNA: TGTGCCAGCAGTCCCCAAAACTCTGGAAACACCATATATTTT. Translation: CASSPQNSGNTIYF.

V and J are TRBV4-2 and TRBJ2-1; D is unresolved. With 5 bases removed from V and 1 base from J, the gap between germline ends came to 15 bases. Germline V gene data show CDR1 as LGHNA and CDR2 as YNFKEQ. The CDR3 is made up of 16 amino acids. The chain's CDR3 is CASSSRAAPSYNEQFF. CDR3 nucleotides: TGTGCCAGCAGCTCCCGGGCCGCCCCTTCCTACAATGAGCAGTTCTTC.

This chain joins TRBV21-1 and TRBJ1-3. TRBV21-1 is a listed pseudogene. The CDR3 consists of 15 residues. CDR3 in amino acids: CATTLGLTSGNTIYF. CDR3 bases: TGTGCCACAACCTTGGGACTCACCTCTGGAAACACCATATATTTT.

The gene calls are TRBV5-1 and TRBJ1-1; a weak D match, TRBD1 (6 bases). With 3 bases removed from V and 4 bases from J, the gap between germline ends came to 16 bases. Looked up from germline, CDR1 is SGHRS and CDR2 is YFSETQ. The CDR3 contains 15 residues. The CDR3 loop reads CASSSDVGTITEAFF. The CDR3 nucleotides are TGCGCCAGCAGCTCCGACGTTGGGACAATCACTGAAGCTTTCTTT.

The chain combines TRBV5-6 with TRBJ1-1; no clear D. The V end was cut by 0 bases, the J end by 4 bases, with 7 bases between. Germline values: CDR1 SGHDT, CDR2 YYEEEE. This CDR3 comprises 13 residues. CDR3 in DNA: TGTGCCAGCAGCTTGGATGCCAGCACTGAAGCTTTCTTT. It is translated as CASSLDASTEAFF.

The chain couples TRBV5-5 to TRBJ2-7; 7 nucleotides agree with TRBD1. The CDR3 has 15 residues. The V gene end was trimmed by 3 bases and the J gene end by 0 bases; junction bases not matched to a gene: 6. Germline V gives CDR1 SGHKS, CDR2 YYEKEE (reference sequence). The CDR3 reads CASSYNRGLSYEQYF. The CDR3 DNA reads TGTGCCAGCAGCTATAACAGGGGCCTCTCCTACGAGCAGTACTTC.

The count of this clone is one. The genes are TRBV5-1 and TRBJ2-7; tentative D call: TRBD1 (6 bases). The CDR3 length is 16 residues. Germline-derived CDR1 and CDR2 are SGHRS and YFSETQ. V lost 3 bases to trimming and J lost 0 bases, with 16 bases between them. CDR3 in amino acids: CASSSNREYSSYEQYF. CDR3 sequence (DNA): TGCGCCAGCAGCTCCAACAGGGAATACTCCTCCTACGAGCAGTACTTC. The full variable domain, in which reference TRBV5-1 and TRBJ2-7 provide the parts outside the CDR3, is KAGVTQTPRYLIKTRGQQVTLSCSPISGHRSVSWYQQTPGQGLQFLFEYFSETQRNKGNFPGRFSGRQFSNSRSEMNVSTLELGDSALYLCASSSNREYSSYEQYFGPGTRLTVT.

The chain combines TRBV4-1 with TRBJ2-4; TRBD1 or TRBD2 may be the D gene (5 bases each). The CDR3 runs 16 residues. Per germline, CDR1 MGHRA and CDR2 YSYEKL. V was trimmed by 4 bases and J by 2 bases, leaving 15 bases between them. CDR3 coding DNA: TGCGCCAGCAGCCTCAGGGATCGGGATTCCAAAAACATTCAGTACTTC. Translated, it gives CASSLRDRDSKNIQYF.

Here the CDR3 reads CATLRPSGRREQFF. CDR3 in DNA: TGTGCCACCCTAAGGCCTAGCGGGAGACGTGAGCAGTTCTTC. The chain employs TRBV28 and TRBJ2-1; 10 bases map to TRBD2. Trimming took 10 bases from V and 9 from J; bases not matched to a gene: 12. Germline CDR1 MDHEN, CDR2 SYDVKM. The CDR3 length is 14 residues.

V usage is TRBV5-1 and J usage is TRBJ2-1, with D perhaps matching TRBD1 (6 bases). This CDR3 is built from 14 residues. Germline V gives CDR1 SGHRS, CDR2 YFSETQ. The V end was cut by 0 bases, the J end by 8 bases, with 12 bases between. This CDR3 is CASSLVARGYEQFF. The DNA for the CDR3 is TGCGCCAGCAGCTTGGTGGCCAGGGGCTATGAGCAGTTCTTC.

The CDR3 is CASSYSGRGDYGYTF. As DNA, the CDR3 is TGTGCCAGCAGTTACTCGGGCAGGGGCGACTATGGCTACACCTTC. The V call is TRBV6-5, the J call TRBJ1-2; tentatively, D is TRBD1 (6 bases). V was shortened by 0 bases and J by 3 bases, with 11 bases between the two germline ends. Germline V gives CDR1 MNHEY, CDR2 SVGAGI. The CDR3 has 15 residues.

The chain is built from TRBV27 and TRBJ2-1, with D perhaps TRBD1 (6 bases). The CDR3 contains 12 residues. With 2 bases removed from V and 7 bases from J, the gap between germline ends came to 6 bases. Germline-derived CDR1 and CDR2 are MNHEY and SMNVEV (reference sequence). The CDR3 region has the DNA TGTGCCAGCAGTTTACAGGGGAATGAGCAGTTCTTC. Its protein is CASSLQGNEQFF.

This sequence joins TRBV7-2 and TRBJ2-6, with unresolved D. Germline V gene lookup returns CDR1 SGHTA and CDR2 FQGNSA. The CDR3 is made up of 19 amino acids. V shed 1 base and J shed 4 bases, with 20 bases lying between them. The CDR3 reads CASSLVDTTWVAGANVLTF. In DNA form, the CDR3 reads TGTGCCAGCAGCTTAGTCGATACCACTTGGGTCGCGGGGGCCAACGTCCTGACTTTC.

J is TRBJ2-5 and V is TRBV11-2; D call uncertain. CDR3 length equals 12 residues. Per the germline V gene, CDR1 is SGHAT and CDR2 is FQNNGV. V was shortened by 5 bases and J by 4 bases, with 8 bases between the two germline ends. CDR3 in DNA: TGTGCCAGCAGCCCCAACGGAGAGACCCAGTACTTC. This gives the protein CASSPNGETQYF.